This passage covers 25 T cell receptor beta chains from one sample sequenced in a study of vaccination effects on CD4 cells after COVID-19. Within the ViraFEST assay, antigen-specific CD4+ T cells underwent expansion with viral peptide pools prior to sequencing. CD4+ T cell isolation took place after approximately ten days of culture. The participants, recipients of two vaccine doses, got either BNT162b2 or mRNA-1273. Sequencing used immunoSEQ multiplex PCR; TCRdb keeps in-frame clones, though not all of them. The profile shows roughly 23,000 clones, around 70% of them singletons. The antigens of these receptors remain unknown. Sequenced material: CD4+ T cells from PBMCs cultured with HCoV-NL63 spike peptides, taken after COVID-19 vaccination. These receptors all come from a human donor who received a COVID-19 vaccine.

The chain carries TRBV2 and TRBJ1-5, with D unclear. The CDR3 spans 14 residues. From germline, CDR1 is SNHLY and CDR2 FYNNEI. V lost 6 bases to trimming and J lost 0 bases, with 9 bases between them. The CDR3 DNA reads TGTGCCAGCAGAGCACTAAATAGCAATCAGCCCCAGCATTTT. Amino acids: CASRALNSNQPQHF.

The table lists this clone with a few counts. V gene TRBV19 combines with J gene TRBJ2-5; weak D call: TRBD2 (6 bases). Trimming took 4 bases from V and 5 from J, leaving 17 bases between them. CDR3 length equals 15 residues. Germline V gene sequence: CDR1 LNHDA, CDR2 SQIVND (reference sequence). The CDR3 bases are TGTGCCAGTAGTAGGATTAGCGGCCCGAAGGAGACCCAGTACTTC. It codes for CASSRISGPKETQYF.

This clone appeared a single time. This sequence joins TRBV5-1 and TRBJ1-2; 10 nucleotides line up with TRBD1. V gave up 5 bases and J gave up 7 bases; unmatched junction bases: 11. This CDR3 has 15 amino acids. In germline, CDR1 is SGHRS, CDR2 YFSETQ. The CDR3 coding sequence is TGCGCCAGCAGTCGGGGGGGGACAGGGGACTTTGGCTACACCTTC. Protein: CASSRGGTGDFGYTF.

This clone was observed a few times. The chain links TRBV27 to TRBJ2-3; 7 nucleotides align to TRBD2. V dropped 8 bases and J dropped 1; count of bases not matched to a gene: 9. This CDR3 contains 15 residues. The germline V gene encodes CDR1 MNHEY and CDR2 SMNVEV (reference sequence). The CDR3 reads CASPSSGNCTDTQYF. CDR3 bases: TGTGCCAGCCCCTCCAGCGGGAACTGCACAGATACGCAGTATTTT.

J is TRBJ2-3 and V is TRBV7-9; no reliable D call. Per germline, CDR1 SEHNR and CDR2 FQNEAQ (reference sequence). Trimming took 6 bases from V and 2 from J, leaving 9 bases between them. The CDR3 runs to 13 residues. The CDR3 bases are TGTGCCAGCAGTCCCGGCCCCACAGATACGCAGTATTTT. Translation gives CASSPGPTDTQYF.

The rearrangement uses TRBV25-1 and TRBJ1-2, with TRBD1 as a possible D gene (5 bases). The germline V gene encodes CDR1 MGHDK and CDR2 SYGVNS. The V end lost 5 bases, the J end lost 4 bases, and 14 bases lay between the germline ends. The CDR3 is 14 amino acids. The CDR3 here is CASSLTGSTYGYTF. Here the CDR3 DNA reads TGTGCCAGCAGTTTAACAGGTTCCACCTATGGCTACACCTTC.

The V and J genes are TRBV21-1 and TRBJ2-5; TRBD2, as called in the table, went unchecked against the DNA. TRBV21-1 is listed as a pseudogene. This CDR3 comprises 16 residues. CDR3 bases: TGTGCCAGCAGGTCAGCCCTAGCTACACTTTCTGAGACCCAGTACTTC. It translates to CASRSALATLSETQYF.

The V call is TRBV5-4, the J call TRBJ2-7; TRBD1 matches at 7 bases. The CDR3 length is 15 residues. Germline CDR1 is SGHNT and CDR2 is YYREEE (reference sequence). The trim removed 0 bases at V and 2 bases at J, leaving 5 bases unmatched. CDR3 DNA: TGTGCCAGCAGCTTGGCCGGGACAGAGGCCTACGAGCAGTACTTC. Translated: CASSLAGTEAYEQYF.

The chain recombines TRBV19 with TRBJ2-5, with D tentatively TRBD1 (6 bases). Germline V gene data show CDR1 as LNHDA and CDR2 as SQIVND (reference sequence). V lost 2 bases and J 5 bases, leaving 6 bases between the germline ends. CDR3 length equals 12 residues. The CDR3 sequence: CASSIRGETQYF. As DNA, the CDR3 is TGTGCCAGTAGTATAAGGGGGGAGACCCAGTACTTC.

The DNA of the CDR3 is TGTGCCAGCGGGCTCGACGGTCAGCCCCAGCATTTT. The encoded protein is CASGLDGQPQHF. This chain links TRBV27 with TRBJ1-5; D gene unclear. V lost 8 bases and J 6 bases, leaving 11 bases between the germline ends. The CDR3 length is 12 residues. Germline CDR1 reads MNHEY; CDR2 reads SMNVEV (reference sequence).

The V call is TRBV7-8, the J call TRBJ2-7; 12 positions agree with TRBD2. Unmatched junction bases numbered 14, after V lost 5 bases and J lost 3 bases. Germline V CDR1 and CDR2: SGHVS, FQNEAQ. The length of the CDR3 is 18 residues. CDR3 sequence reads: CASSPVGKVLAGGYEQYF. CDR3 nucleotides: TGTGCCAGCAGCCCGGTAGGGAAGGTACTAGCGGGGGGCTACGAGCAGTACTTC.

The rearrangement links TRBV18 to TRBJ1-2, with a tentative D call TRBD1 (5 bases). V lost 3 bases, J lost 5 bases, and 16 bases lay in between. This CDR3 spans 15 amino acids. Germline CDR1 and CDR2: KGHSH and LQKENI. The CDR3 region has the DNA TGTGCCAGCTCACCGCAGAACCAGGGCCCATATGGCTACACCTTC. Translating gives CASSPQNQGPYGYTF.

The chain uses TRBV30 and TRBJ1-5, with D maybe TRBD1 (6 bases). V lost 1 base and J lost 5, with 9 bases in between. There are 13 residues in the CDR3. Germline V gene sequence: CDR1 GTSNPN, CDR2 SVGIG (reference sequence). CDR3: CAWSATGDQPQHF. CDR3 DNA sequence: TGTGCCTGGAGTGCGACAGGAGATCAGCCCCAGCATTTT.

The gene calls are TRBV12-3 or TRBV12-4 and TRBJ1-5; no definite D call. With 3 bases removed from V and 4 bases from J, the gap between germline ends came to 7 bases. This CDR3 has 13 residues. DNA for the CDR3: TGTGCCAGCAGTTTTACAGAAAATCAGCCCCAGCATTTT. It is translated as CASSFTENQPQHF.

The chain is built from TRBV6-6 and TRBJ1-1; D possibly corresponds to TRBD1 (5 bases). Trimming cost V 0 bases and J 4 bases, with 12 bases left between them. Germline V lookup: CDR1 MNHNY, CDR2 SVGAGI (reference sequence). This CDR3 has 15 amino acids. In DNA, the CDR3 is TGTGCCAGCAGTTACTCGGGGGATAGGGGCACTGAAGCTTTCTTT. Its translation: CASSYSGDRGTEAFF.

This clone occurred a few times. The chain combines TRBV7-9 with TRBJ2-2; D is unclear. The CDR3 has 13 residues. Germline assignment: CDR1 SEHNR and CDR2 FQNEAQ (reference sequence). With 4 bases removed from V and 6 bases from J, the gap between germline ends came to 9 bases. DNA of the CDR3: TGTGCCAGCAGCTCCAGGACCCCCGGGGAGCTGTTTTTT. It is translated as CASSSRTPGELFF. The whole variable domain, remainder taken from reference TRBV7-9 and TRBJ2-2, is DTGVSQNPRHKITKRGQNVTFRCDPISEHNRLYWYRQTLGQGPEFLTYFQNEAQLEKSRLLSDRFSAERPKGSFSTLEIQRTEQGDSAMYLCASSSRTPGELFFGEGSRLTVL.

In its sample, this clone was seen once. The chain combines TRBV12-5 with TRBJ2-1; D not certain. The CDR3 loop spans 11 amino acids. The V gene lost 6 bases and the J gene lost 5 bases, with 5 bases spanning the gap. Germline assignment: CDR1 LGHNT and CDR2 FRNRAP. The CDR3 DNA reads as TGTGCTAGTGGGCTCAACAATGAGCAGTTCTTC. Its translation: CASGLNNEQFF.

The rearrangement joins TRBV7-6 to TRBJ2-7, with a weak D call TRBD1 (6 bases). Per the germline V gene, CDR1 is SGHVS and CDR2 is FNYEAQ. The CDR3 contains 15 residues. The V end lost 1 base, the J end lost 5 bases, and 15 bases lay between the germline ends. The CDR3 DNA is TGTGCCAGCAGCTTAGAGGCAGGGGTGACCCACGAGCAGTACTTC. Amino acid sequence: CASSLEAGVTHEQYF.

Of note for this clone: At one of its ends the junction is not consistent with the germline gene, which may arise from a read error. The rearrangement links TRBV2 to TRBJ2-1, with unresolved D. There are 10 residues in the CDR3. Germline V gene lookup returns CDR1 SNHLY and CDR2 FYNNEI. CDR3 protein: CASSDLLLIF. As DNA, the CDR3 is TGTGCCAGCAGTGACCTCCTTTTAATCTTC.

This CDR3 reads CASSLVGYRDFRYGYTF. The CDR3 DNA is TGTGCCAGCAGCTTAGTCGGCTACCGGGACTTTCGATATGGCTACACCTTC. The V call is TRBV7-7, the J call TRBJ1-2; a weak D match, TRBD1 (5 bases). Germline CDR1 reads SSHAT; CDR2 reads FNYEAQ (reference sequence). Trimming stripped 1 base from V and 5 bases from J, with 20 bases between. The CDR3 spans 17 residues.

This clone was seen more than once but under ten times. The chain has TRBV5-1 and TRBJ2-2; TRBD1 aligns across 8 bases. This CDR3 spans 16 amino acids. With 0 bases clipped from V and 1 base from J, the junction kept 2 bases outside the gene matches. The germline V gene encodes CDR1 SGHRS and CDR2 YFSETQ. This CDR3 reads CASSLGDRLNTGELFF. The CDR3 DNA reads TGCGCCAGCAGCTTGGGGGACAGGTTGAACACCGGGGAGCTGTTTTTT.

This clone was counted only a few times. V gene TRBV4-1 combines with J gene TRBJ1-1, with TRBD1 as a possible D gene (5 bases). Trimming cost V 1 base and J 0 bases, with 18 bases left between them. Looked up from germline, CDR1 is MGHRA and CDR2 is YSYEKL. The CDR3 totals 18 residues. The DNA for the CDR3 is TGCGCCAGCAGCCAAGGAATTCTAACACGACAGATGAACACTGAAGCTTTCTTT. The encoded protein is CASSQGILTRQMNTEAFF.

The CDR3 loop reads CASSTGTKETQYF. For the CDR3, the DNA is TGTGCCAGTAGTACGGGGACAAAAGAGACCCAGTACTTC. The V and J genes are TRBV19 and TRBJ2-5; TRBD1 is a possible D gene (6 bases). The V and J ends lost 4 bases and 3 bases respectively, with 9 bases between them. The germline V gene has CDR1 LNHDA and CDR2 SQIVND (reference sequence). The CDR3 has 13 residues.

The rearrangement joins TRBV12-3 or TRBV12-4 to TRBJ1-5, with a possible D match to TRBD1 (5 bases). CDR3 length: 13 residues. Trimming cost V 6 bases and J 4 bases, with 10 bases left between them. CDR3 DNA: TGTGCCAGCAGGTCGACAGTTAATCAGCCCCAGCATTTT. This encodes CASRSTVNQPQHF.

The rearrangement links TRBV19 to TRBJ1-2; tentatively, D is TRBD1 (5 bases). The germline V and J ends were trimmed by 6 bases and 5 bases, with 16 bases remaining between them. This CDR3 is built from 14 residues. Germline CDR1 LNHDA, CDR2 SQIVND (reference sequence). The CDR3 coding sequence is TGTGCCAGTAGCCTTACAGGACCCCTATATGGCTACACCTTC. It encodes CASSLTGPLYGYTF.